One and the same sample provided the 31 T cell receptor beta chains below, sequenced in a study of vaccination effects on CD4 cells after COVID-19. Before sequencing took place, the ViraFEST assay used viral peptide pools to expand antigen-specific CD4+ T cells. Following a roughly 9-day culture, CD4+ T cells were purified. Nucleocapsid antibody tests were negative, and the vaccine recipients had no prior SARS-CoV-2 infection. For these TCRs, the target antigens are not known. Assay used: immunoSEQ multiplex PCR; TCRdb lists only in-frame clones, some missing. The repertoire holds around 25,000 clones, with around three quarters as singletons. The material was CD4+ T cells from PBMCs cultured with HCoV-NL63 spike peptides, obtained before COVID-19 vaccination. The receptors stem from a human donor who received a COVID-19 vaccine.

This rearrangement joins TRBV2 to TRBJ1-6; 9 bases match TRBD1. With V trimmed by 6 bases and J by 10 bases, 7 bases remained unmatched. The germline gives CDR1 SNHLY, CDR2 FYNNEI. This CDR3 is 14 amino acids long. The CDR3 DNA reads TGTGCCAGCAGCACCGGGACAGGGAGCTCACCCCTCCACTTT. Its translation: CASSTGTGSSPLHF.

The chain combines TRBV7-9 with TRBJ2-7; 7 positions match TRBD2. V was pared by 1 base and J by 5 bases, with 20 bases of the junction left unmatched. The CDR3 is 19 amino acids. CDR1 is SEHNR, CDR2 FQNEAQ, per germline (reference sequence). The CDR3 protein is CASSLDSVFSGLVPNEQYF. In DNA, the CDR3 is TGTGCCAGCAGCTTAGACAGCGTATTTTCAGGACTAGTCCCCAACGAGCAGTACTTC.

The chain has TRBV7-9 and TRBJ2-7; 8 bases fit TRBD1. Per germline, CDR1 SEHNR and CDR2 FQNEAQ (reference sequence). V lost 2 bases to trimming and J lost 5 bases; unmatched junction nucleotides: 8. The CDR3 runs 15 residues. The CDR3 loop is CASSLLGDRTHEQYF. CDR3 bases: TGTGCCAGCAGCTTATTAGGGGACAGGACCCACGAGCAGTACTTC.

The rearrangement uses TRBV7-8 and TRBJ2-7, with D uncertain. Germline values: CDR1 SGHVS, CDR2 FQNEAQ. The CDR3 extends over 13 amino acids. The V gene lost 5 bases and the J gene lost 6 bases, with 14 bases spanning the gap. CDR3 sequence reads: CASSPNPSTEQYF. CDR3 in DNA: TGTGCCAGCAGCCCGAATCCTTCTACCGAGCAGTACTTC.

Here the CDR3 DNA reads TGTGCCAGCAGTTTCCAGGTCGACATGAACACTGAAGCTTTCTTT. It specifies CASSFQVDMNTEAFF. The chain is built from TRBV6-5 and TRBJ1-1; D is unclear. Per germline, CDR1 MNHEY and CDR2 SVGAGI. This CDR3 spans 15 amino acids. V was cut by 4 bases and J by 0 bases, with 12 bases left in between.

The chain couples TRBV19 to TRBJ1-2; 10 nucleotides match TRBD1. The CDR3 length is 15 residues. CDR1 and CDR2 (germline): LNHDA, SQIVND (reference sequence). Trimming cost V 3 bases and J 5 bases; bases outside gene matches: 6. As DNA, the CDR3 is TGTGCCAGTAGTATTATGGGACAGGGGCTGTATGGCTACACCTTC. The encoded protein is CASSIMGQGLYGYTF.

V usage is TRBV10-2 and J usage is TRBJ1-1; TRBD1 matches 8 bases. The germline V gene has CDR1 WSHSY and CDR2 SAAADI. V shed 4 bases, J shed 1 base, and the junction held 11 bases outside the gene matches. CDR3 size: 17 residues. The CDR3 spells CASSGQSSGGWNTEAFF. The CDR3 DNA is TGCGCCAGCAGTGGGCAGTCGTCAGGGGGCTGGAACACTGAAGCTTTCTTT.

This rearrangement joins TRBV3-1 (or the pseudogene TRBV3-2) to TRBJ1-2; D is undetermined. CDR3 length: 14 amino acids. V lost 0 bases, J lost 7 bases, and 12 bases lay in between. Germline values: CDR1 LGHDT, CDR2 YNNKEL (reference sequence). This CDR3 is CASSQDRGIGGYTF. CDR3 nucleotides: TGTGCCAGCAGCCAAGACCGGGGTATAGGTGGCTACACCTTC.

The rearrangement joins TRBV27 to TRBJ1-6, with TRBD1 identical over 8 bases. Germline V gives CDR1 MNHEY, CDR2 SMNVEV (reference sequence). V shed 3 bases, J shed 6 bases, and the junction held 1 base outside the gene matches. CDR3 size: 14 residues. The CDR3 reads CASSLGQVNSPLHF. CDR3 DNA: TGTGCCAGCAGTTTGGGACAGGTTAATTCACCCCTCCACTTT.

V usage is TRBV3-1 (or the pseudogene TRBV3-2) and J usage is TRBJ2-5; D not resolved. The CDR3 has 13 residues. CDR1 is LGHDT, CDR2 YNNKEL, per germline (reference sequence). The ends were cut back, 1 base at V and 1 base at J, with 4 bases in the middle. CDR3 nucleotide sequence: TGTGCCAGCAGCCAAGTTCTCCAAGAGACCCAGTACTTC. As protein: CASSQVLQETQYF.

V and J are TRBV6-5 and TRBJ1-1; D is undetermined. V shed 0 bases and J shed 4 bases, with 15 bases lying between them. Germline assignment: CDR1 MNHEY and CDR2 SVGAGI. This CDR3 region has 16 residues. The CDR3 region is CASSYSIYPVGTEAFF. CDR3 in DNA: TGTGCCAGCAGTTACTCGATTTACCCCGTTGGCACTGAAGCTTTCTTT.

The chain couples TRBV10-3 to TRBJ1-3; D is possibly TRBD1 (6 bases). V gave up 4 bases and J gave up 2 bases, with 15 bases separating them. Germline V gene sequence: CDR1 ENHRY, CDR2 SYGVKD. This CDR3 is built from 16 residues. CDR3 nucleotide sequence: TGTGCCATCAGTGCCCACTTACAGGGAGCTGGAAACACCATATATTTT. As protein: CAISAHLQGAGNTIYF.

The chain has TRBV27 and TRBJ2-2, with a tentative D call TRBD1 (7 bases). The CDR3 is 15 amino acids. Germline V gene sequence: CDR1 MNHEY, CDR2 SMNVEV (reference sequence). V lost 7 bases to trimming and J lost 4 bases, with 16 bases between them. For the CDR3, the DNA is TGTGCCAGCATAGGGGGCGCCGGGAGCACCGGGGAGCTGTTTTTT. Translating gives CASIGGAGSTGELFF.

The chain carries TRBV5-1 and TRBJ2-3; 7 nucleotides line up with TRBD2. V was pared by 2 bases and J by 2 bases, with 8 bases of the junction left unmatched. This CDR3 region has 16 residues. Germline V gene lookup returns CDR1 SGHRS and CDR2 YFSETQ. The CDR3 protein is CASSFGLLAITDTQYF. Written as DNA, the CDR3 is TGCGCCAGCAGCTTTGGGTTACTAGCGATCACAGATACGCAGTATTTT.

The chain joins TRBV6-1 to TRBJ2-6; D gene uncertain. The CDR3 is made up of 15 amino acids. Trimming removed 1 base at V and 0 bases at J, with 4 bases between. The germline CDR1 and CDR2 sequences are MNHNS and SASEGT. CDR3 nucleotide sequence: TGTGCCAGCAGTGAAGAGGGCTCTGGGGCCAACGTCCTGACTTTC. It is translated as CASSEEGSGANVLTF.

This clone occurred once. The genes are TRBV20-1 and TRBJ2-7; D may match TRBD1 or TRBD2 (5 bases each). Germline V gene lookup returns CDR1 DFQATT and CDR2 SNEGSKA (reference sequence). V shed 3 bases and J shed 2 bases, with 17 bases lying between them. CDR3 size: 15 residues. CDR3 coding DNA: TGCAGTGCTAGTAGGGACCCCGGCAGGGCCTACGAGCAGTACTTC. The encoded protein is CSASRDPGRAYEQYF.

This clone showed up just once. The chain has TRBV5-1 and TRBJ1-2; 7 nucleotides match TRBD1. V lost 4 bases and J lost 6; bases outside the gene matches: 9. Germline CDR1 reads SGHRS; CDR2 reads YFSETQ. There are 14 residues in the CDR3. This CDR3 reads CASSHQGDRNGYTF. CDR3 bases: TGCGCCAGCAGCCATCAGGGGGACCGAAATGGCTACACCTTC.

This chain connects TRBV5-1 to TRBJ1-1; the D gene is possibly TRBD1 (5 bases). This CDR3 is built from 14 residues. Trimming removed 4 bases from V and 4 bases from J, with 14 bases in between. Germline V gene lookup returns CDR1 SGHRS and CDR2 YFSETQ. Here the CDR3 reads CASSVGEFVTEAFF. Written as DNA, the CDR3 is TGCGCCAGCAGCGTAGGGGAGTTTGTCACTGAAGCTTTCTTT.

This clone was seen a single time. The chain is built from TRBV13 and TRBJ2-3, with D hard to call. Trimming removed 4 bases from V and 9 bases from J, with 20 bases in between. The CDR3 contains 15 residues. Per the germline V gene, CDR1 is PRHDT and CDR2 is FYEKMQ (reference sequence). The CDR3 DNA reads TGTGCCAGCAGCTCGGACGGAACTATCCCCGGAACGCAGTATTTT. Translated, it gives CASSSDGTIPGTQYF.

This clone has just one count. V usage is TRBV21-1 and J usage is TRBJ1-2; the DNA was not compared with TRBD1, the D call given in the table. TRBV21-1 is a pseudogene. This CDR3 comprises 14 residues. In nucleotides, the CDR3 is TGTGCCAGCAGCAGAACAGGGGGGCACTATGGCTACACCTTC. Translating gives CASSRTGGHYGYTF.

This rearrangement joins TRBV9 to TRBJ2-3; TRBD1 agrees at 10 bases. Germline V lookup: CDR1 SGDLS, CDR2 YYNGEE. The CDR3 loop spans 15 amino acids. Trimming removed 2 bases from V and 1 base from J; junction bases left unmatched: 1. The CDR3 DNA follows: TGTGCCAGCAGCGTGGGGACAGGGGGCACAGATACGCAGTATTTT. It is translated as CASSVGTGGTDTQYF.

The chain has TRBV19 and TRBJ2-3, with a possible D match to TRBD2 (5 bases). Germline CDR1 is LNHDA and CDR2 is SQIVND (reference sequence). V was pared by 2 bases and J by 6 bases, with 6 bases between. This CDR3 is built from 12 residues. CDR3 DNA sequence: TGTGCCAGTAGTATAAGAGGGGATACGCAGTATTTT. Encoded protein: CASSIRGDTQYF.

The chain uses TRBV5-4 and TRBJ1-2, with D perhaps matching TRBD1 (6 bases). The V gene's germline CDR1 is SGHNT and CDR2 YYREEE (reference sequence). V lost 4 bases, J lost 5 bases, and 18 bases lay in between. The CDR3 is 15 amino acids. DNA of the CDR3: TGTGCCAGCAGCGAGCAGGGGAGAAGACCTTATGGCTACACCTTC. It is translated as CASSEQGRRPYGYTF.

The chain couples TRBV29-1 to TRBJ1-4, with D maybe TRBD1 (6 bases). The germline V gene encodes CDR1 SQVTM and CDR2 ANQGSEA. The V end was cut by 7 bases, the J end by 6 bases, with 12 bases between. The CDR3 spans 12 residues. CDR3 protein: CSGGQGYEKLFF. CDR3 bases: TGCAGCGGCGGGCAGGGGTATGAAAAACTGTTTTTT.

The chain's CDR3 is CASREGALNTEAFF. CDR3 nucleotide sequence: TGTGCCAGCAGGGAAGGGGCCCTGAACACTGAAGCTTTCTTT. The chain combines TRBV7-9 with TRBJ1-1; possibly TRBD1 for D (5 bases). This CDR3 contains 14 residues. Trimming removed 6 bases from V and 0 bases from J, with 11 bases in between. The germline gives CDR1 SEHNR, CDR2 FQNEAQ (reference sequence).

The count of this clone is one. This sequence joins TRBV9 and TRBJ2-1; 7 nucleotides match TRBD2. CDR1 SGDLS and CDR2 YYNGEE come from the germline V gene. This CDR3 region has 15 residues. The V and J ends lost 0 bases and 2 bases, in that order; junction bases with no gene match: 2. CDR3 sequence reads: CASSVGGGAYNEQFF. Written as DNA, the CDR3 is TGTGCCAGCAGCGTAGGGGGAGGGGCCTACAATGAGCAGTTCTTC.

The rearrangement links TRBV5-1 to TRBJ1-5; D is uncertain. This CDR3 has 13 residues. Germline assignment: CDR1 SGHRS and CDR2 YFSETQ. V lost 1 base and J lost 5, with 7 bases in between. DNA for the CDR3: TGCGCCAGCAGCTTGTTGGTCGATCAGCCCCAGCATTTT. This sequence encodes CASSLLVDQPQHF.

This clone was observed a few times. The gene calls are TRBV15 and TRBJ2-6; TRBD2 matches 7 bases. The V gene end was trimmed by 8 bases and the J gene end by 0 bases; junction bases not matched to a gene: 1. Germline CDR1 LNHNV, CDR2 YYDKDF (reference sequence). CDR3 length: 14 residues. CDR3 nucleotides: TGTGCCACCGGGACTACCTCTGGGGCCAACGTCCTGACTTTC. This sequence encodes CATGTTSGANVLTF.

This clone was counted a few times. This chain joins TRBV29-1 and TRBJ2-3; perhaps TRBD1 as D (5 bases). The CDR3 runs to 14 residues. V lost 4 bases and J 0 bases, leaving 11 bases between the germline ends. Germline CDR1 and CDR2: SQVTM and ANQGSEA. The CDR3 spells CSVGARASTDTQYF. CDR3 in DNA: TGCAGCGTTGGAGCCAGGGCGAGCACAGATACGCAGTATTTT.

The chain recombines TRBV3-1 (or the pseudogene TRBV3-2) with TRBJ1-2; D uncertain. The CDR3 has 14 amino acids. Trimming left V 0 bases short and J 4 bases short, with 9 bases between. Germline V gene lookup returns CDR1 LGHDT and CDR2 YNNKEL (reference sequence). The CDR3 DNA reads TGTGCCAGCAGCCAAGATAAAGGACCCTATGGCTACACCTTC. Amino acids: CASSQDKGPYGYTF.

The chain carries TRBV10-3 and TRBJ1-1; tentative D call: TRBD1 (5 bases). This CDR3 region has 12 residues. Germline CDR1 ENHRY, CDR2 SYGVKD. Trimming shortened V by 3 bases and J by 5 bases, and 7 bases separated the two germline ends. CDR3 residues: CAISDWGTEAFF. CDR3 nucleotides: TGTGCCATCAGTGACTGGGGGACTGAAGCTTTCTTT.